A selection of T cell receptor beta chains follows, all from one sample in a study of blood T cell dynamics during melanoma immunotherapy. Sequencing used immunoSEQ multiplex PCR; TCRdb keeps in-frame clones, though not all of them. This sample has around 26,000 clones, with roughly nine tenths found just once. Here the sequenced sample was blood, taken from a patient treated with checkpoint blockade. The receptors stem from a human donor with melanoma. CDR3s include the opening cysteine and the closing phenylalanine or tryptophan. The order of the fields is J gene, D gene, V gene, clone size, CDR3 DNA, CDR3 protein. D genes are given only for firm matches. Rows may omit the clone size; those that give it use once, few, many or a size class.

>TRBJ1-4|NA|TRBV28|NA
TGTGCCAGCAGTCTACAGTATAAGCTGTTTTTT
CASSLQYKLFF
>TRBJ2-7|NA|TRBV9|NA
TGTGCCAGCAGCGTAGGGGACACCCCCTACGAGCAGTACTTC
CASSVGDTPYEQYF
>TRBJ1-1|NA|TRBV7-3|NA
TGTGCCAGCAGCCCCTCGGGGGTCACTGAAGCTTTCTTT
CASSPSGVTEAFF
>TRBJ2-2|TRBD2|TRBV9|NA
TGTGCCAGCAGCGTAATCGGGGGTAGCGGGACCCAGGAGCTGTTTTTT
CASSVIGGSGTQELFF
>TRBJ1-1|NA|TRBV6-6|NA
TGTGCCAGCAGTATACAGGCGGCAGGTGAAGCTTTCTTT
CASSIQAAGEAFF
>TRBJ2-7|NA|TRBV2|few
TGTGCCAGCAGTTTAGGGGGCTACGAGCAGTACTTC
CASSLGGYEQYF
>TRBJ1-4|NA|TRBV29-1|NA
TGCAGCGTGCGTGCTAATGAAAAACTGTTTTTT
CSVRANEKLFF
>TRBJ2-5|TRBD1|TRBV28|NA
TGTGCCAGCAGTTTATGGGGGACAGGGGACCAAGAGACCCAGTACTTC
CASSLWGTGDQETQYF
>TRBJ2-7|NA|TRBV29-1|NA
TGCAGCGTTGTTAACTTGGGGGTCGGCGAGCAGTACTTC
CSVVNLGVGEQYF
>TRBJ2-5|NA|TRBV6-1|NA
TGTGCCAGTCGGGACCCGCGACTACAAGAGACCCAGTACTTC
CASRDPRLQETQYF
>TRBJ2-6|NA|TRBV18|NA
TGTGCCAGCTCACCACCGGGAGGACCTTCTGGGGCCAACGTCCTGACTTTC
CASSPPGGPSGANVLTF
>TRBJ2-5|TRBD2|TRBV9|NA
TGTGCCAGCAGCGTTGATCTGGGGGGGGAGACCCAGTACTTC
CASSVDLGGETQYF
>TRBJ2-3|NA|TRBV9|NA
TGTGCCAGCAGCGCCCGGGGGCTGCTCTCAGATACGCAGTATTTT
CASSARGLLSDTQYF
>TRBJ2-2|TRBD1|TRBV9|NA
TGTGCCAGCAGCGTAGGTCAGAACAGGGGGCGCGCCGGGGAGCTGTTTTTT
CASSVGQNRGRAGELFF
>TRBJ2-2|TRBD2|TRBV6-1|NA
TGTGCCAGCAGGCTAGCGGGAGCTAGCACCGGGGAGCTGTTTTTT
CASRLAGASTGELFF
>TRBJ1-5|TRBD1|TRBV4-2|NA
TGTGCCAGCAGCCAAGCGACAGGGCAGCCCCAGCATTTT
CASSQATGQPQHF
>TRBJ2-7|NA|TRBV28|NA
TGTGCCAGCAGTTTCCGGGTCCCCCTCGAGCAGTACTTC
CASSFRVPLEQYF
>TRBJ1-4|NA|TRBV10-2|NA
TGCGCCAGCAGAGCAGACTCAACTAATGAAAAACTGTTTTTT
CASRADSTNEKLFF
>TRBJ1-4|TRBD1|TRBV11-1|NA
TGTGCCAGCAGCGTGGAAGGGACAGGGTCAAATGAAAAACTGTTTTTT
CASSVEGTGSNEKLFF
>TRBJ2-1|NA|TRBV7-8|NA
TGTGCCAGCAGCTTAGCGCCCGGACCATTCTACAATGAGCAGTTCTTC
CASSLAPGPFYNEQFF
>TRBJ2-1|TRBD2|TRBV27|once
TGTGCCAGCAGTTTTCTGGCTAGCGGGAGAATTGGGAATGAGCAGTTCTTC
CASSFLASGRIGNEQFF
>TRBJ2-3|TRBD2|TRBV7-3|NA
TGTGCCAGCAGCTTAGGCGGGAGGGCAACAGATACGCAGTATTTT
CASSLGGRATDTQYF
>TRBJ1-1|NA|TRBV7-8|NA
TGTGCCAGCAGCCTTGGGTTCCAGAACACTGAAGCTTTCTTT
CASSLGFQNTEAFF